One sample yielded the 3 T cell receptor beta chains listed below, sequenced in a study of blood T cell repertoires in COVID-19. Assay: immunoSEQ multiplex PCR; the TCRdb copy retains only in-frame clones and omits some. The table lists over 75,000 clones, 70% to 90% of them singletons. Sequenced sample: peripheral blood. Source of these receptors: a human donor with COVID-19, enrolled during active disease. The donor label of this sample is uncertain.

V usage is TRBV9 and J usage is TRBJ2-1; TRBD2 matches 8 bases. The trim removed 0 bases at V and 2 bases at J, leaving 4 bases unmatched. CDR1 SGDLS and CDR2 YYNGEE come from the germline V gene. This CDR3 spans 16 amino acids. CDR3 bases: TGTGCCAGCAGCGTAGTTAGCGGGGCTACCTACAATGAGCAGTTCTTC. Amino acid sequence: CASSVVSGATYNEQFF.

The chain joins TRBV11-3 to TRBJ2-1; 7 bases fit TRBD2. Germline-derived CDR1 and CDR2 are SGHNT and YENEEA. The CDR3 runs to 16 residues. With 1 base clipped from V and 0 bases from J, the junction kept 3 bases outside the gene matches. The CDR3 region has the DNA TGTGCCAGCAGCTTAGGTTCGGGGGGCTCCTACAATGAGCAGTTCTTC. Its protein is CASSLGSGGSYNEQFF.

The J gene is TRBJ2-2, the V gene TRBV12-3 or TRBV12-4; no definite D call. This CDR3 spans 12 amino acids. V dropped 4 bases and J dropped 4 bases, with 4 bases sitting between them. Here the CDR3 reads CASSYITGELFF. As DNA, the CDR3 is TGTGCCAGCAGTTATATCACCGGGGAGCTGTTTTTT.